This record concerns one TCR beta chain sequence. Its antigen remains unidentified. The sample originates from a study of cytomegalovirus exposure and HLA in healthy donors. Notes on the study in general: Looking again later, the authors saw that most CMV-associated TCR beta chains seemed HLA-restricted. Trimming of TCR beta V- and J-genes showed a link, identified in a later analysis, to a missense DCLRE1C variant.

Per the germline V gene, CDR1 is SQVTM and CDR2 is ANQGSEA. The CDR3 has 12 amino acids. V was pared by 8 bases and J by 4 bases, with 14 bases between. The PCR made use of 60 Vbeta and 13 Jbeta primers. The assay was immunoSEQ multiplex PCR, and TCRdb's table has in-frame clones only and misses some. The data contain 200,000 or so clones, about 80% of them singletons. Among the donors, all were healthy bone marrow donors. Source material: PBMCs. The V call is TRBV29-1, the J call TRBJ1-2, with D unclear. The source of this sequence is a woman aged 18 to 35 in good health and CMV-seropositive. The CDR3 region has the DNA TGCAGCAAGACCGACTGGCTCTATGGCTACACCTTC. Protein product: CSKTDWLYGYTF.